Below are 29 T cell receptor beta chains sequenced from a single sample in a study of PD-L1 blockade in urothelial cancer. TCRdb's copy holds only in-frame clones and misses some; the assay was immunoSEQ multiplex PCR. The sample holds 50,000 or so clones, approximately 80% seen once. Regarding time point: pretreatment peripheral blood. The sequences come from PBMCs, collected around atezolizumab (anti-PD-L1) treatment. These receptors were collected from a man aged 45 to 65 with urothelial cancer.

This clone appeared a few times. The CDR3 sequence is CASSQASTGDGTEAFF. The CDR3 bases are TGTGCCAGCAGTCAAGCCTCTACAGGGGATGGTACTGAAGCTTTCTTT. The chain combines TRBV7-9 with TRBJ1-1; TRBD1 agrees at 7 bases. After removal of 6 bases from V and 5 bases from J, the junction contained 15 bases not matched to a gene. Germline V gives CDR1 SEHNR, CDR2 FQNEAQ (reference sequence). CDR3 length: 16 amino acids.

The chain employs TRBV5-6 and TRBJ2-7, with 7 positions matching TRBD2. Germline CDR1 SGHDT, CDR2 YYEEEE. This CDR3 contains 17 residues. V shed 0 bases, J shed 2 bases, and the junction held 11 bases outside the gene matches. The CDR3 nucleotides read TGTGCCAGCAGCTTGGTGGCTAGCGGTCCCGACCCCTACGAGCAGTACTTC. Residues: CASSLVASGPDPYEQYF. The variable domain in full, completed from reference TRBV5-6 and TRBJ2-7, reads DAGVTQSPTHLIKTRGQQVTLRCSPKSGHDTVSWYQQALGQGPQFIFQYYEEEERQRGNFPDRFSGHQFPNYSSELNVNALLLGDSALYLCASSLVASGPDPYEQYFGPGTRLTVT.

V and J are TRBV7-9 and TRBJ1-5; TRBD1 matches 12 bases. In germline, CDR1 is SEHNR, CDR2 FQNEAQ (reference sequence). The CDR3 runs to 15 residues. V was pared by 4 bases and J by 8 bases, with 6 bases of the junction left unmatched. The CDR3: CASSSGQGARKPQHF. The DNA of the CDR3 is TGTGCCAGCAGCTCGGGACAGGGGGCGCGGAAGCCCCAGCATTTT.

The gene calls are TRBV2 and TRBJ1-5, with D unresolved. Germline CDR1 SNHLY, CDR2 FYNNEI. V lost 6 bases to trimming and J lost 2 bases, with 11 bases between them. The length of the CDR3 is 14 residues. The CDR3 DNA reads TGTGCCAGCAGGGAACATCCCCGCAATCAGCCCCAGCATTTT. Amino acid sequence: CASREHPRNQPQHF.

V usage is TRBV7-9 and J usage is TRBJ1-1, with a possible D match to TRBD1 (5 bases). Germline V lookup: CDR1 SEHNR, CDR2 FQNEAQ (reference sequence). V was trimmed by 1 base and J by 6 bases, leaving 18 bases between them. This CDR3 is 16 amino acids long. The CDR3 DNA is TGTGCCAGCAGCTTAGTCCTAAGGATTGGGGCTCCTGAAGCTTTCTTT. Its protein product is CASSLVLRIGAPEAFF.

The rearrangement joins TRBV9 to TRBJ2-1; D possibly corresponds to TRBD2 (5 bases). V dropped 4 bases and J dropped 2 bases, with 16 bases sitting between them. The CDR3 has 16 amino acids. CDR1 and CDR2 (germline): SGDLS, YYNGEE. The CDR3 sequence is CASSFAGLSAYNEQFF. The CDR3 DNA is TGTGCCAGCAGCTTTGCTGGACTTTCGGCCTACAATGAGCAGTTCTTC.

The chain couples TRBV14 to TRBJ2-6, with a tentative D call TRBD1 (6 bases). Germline loops: CDR1 SGHDN, CDR2 FVKESK. The CDR3 runs 19 residues. V was cut by 0 bases and J by 2 bases, with 17 bases left in between. The CDR3 loop reads CASSQDRQGLLPGANVLTF. In DNA, the CDR3 is TGTGCCAGCAGCCAAGACCGGCAGGGGTTACTCCCTGGGGCCAACGTCCTGACTTTC. Together with reference TRBV14 and TRBJ2-6, the CDR3 gives the full variable domain: EAGVTQFPSHSVIEKGQTVTLRCDPISGHDNLYWYRRVMGKEIKFLLHFVKESKQDESGMPNNRFLAERTGGTYSTLKVQPAELEDSGVYFCASSQDRQGLLPGANVLTFGAGSRLTVL.

This chain uses TRBV4-3 with TRBJ2-5; TRBD2 matches at 14 bases. With 2 bases clipped from V and 1 base from J, the junction kept 3 bases outside the gene matches. Germline V gives CDR1 LGHNA, CDR2 YSLEER. The CDR3 covers 17 residues. The CDR3 DNA is TGCGCCAGCAGCCAATCTGGACTAGCGGGAGGCCAAGAGACCCAGTACTTC. Protein product: CASSQSGLAGGQETQYF.

J is TRBJ1-1 and V is TRBV7-8; 7 positions match TRBD1. Germline V gene lookup returns CDR1 SGHVS and CDR2 FQNEAQ. The V and J ends lost 3 bases and 0 bases, in that order; junction bases with no gene match: 7. The CDR3 contains 16 residues. Written as DNA, the CDR3 is TGTGCCAGCAGCTTTCGGGACAGTGTTATGAACACTGAAGCTTTCTTT. It encodes CASSFRDSVMNTEAFF.

In this sample, this clone turned up a few times. This sequence joins TRBV20-1 and TRBJ2-5; 7 nucleotides line up with TRBD1. The CDR3 is 11 amino acids. The V and J ends lost 7 bases and 5 bases, in that order; junction bases with no gene match: 4. CDR1 is DFQATT, CDR2 SNEGSKA, per germline (reference sequence). The CDR3 protein is CSVQTGETQYF. The CDR3 nucleotides are TGCAGTGTACAGACAGGGGAGACCCAGTACTTC.

V usage is TRBV25-1 and J usage is TRBJ2-7; maybe TRBD1 (6 bases). This CDR3 contains 13 residues. Deletions cut 6 bases from V and 4 bases from J, with 13 bases between. Per the germline V gene, CDR1 is MGHDK and CDR2 is SYGVNS. In nucleotides, the CDR3 is TGTGCCAGCAGCCGGGACAACAGTTACGAGCAGTACTTC. Its translation: CASSRDNSYEQYF.

The chain combines TRBV7-6 with TRBJ2-4; 10 bases fit TRBD1. CDR1 is SGHVS, CDR2 FNYEAQ, per germline. This CDR3 contains 21 residues. With V trimmed by 5 bases and J by 0 bases, 19 bases remained unmatched. CDR3 sequence: CASSPYRLTGGVAVAKNIQYF. In nucleotides, the CDR3 is TGTGCCAGCAGCCCCTACCGCTTGACAGGGGGCGTAGCGGTAGCCAAAAACATTCAGTACTTC. The full variable domain, rest sourced from reference TRBV7-6 and TRBJ2-4, is GAGVSQSPRYKVTKRGQDVALRCDPISGHVSLYWYRQALGQGPEFLTYFNYEAQQDKSGLPNDRFSAERPEGSISTLTIQRTEQRDSAMYRCASSPYRLTGGVAVAKNIQYFGAGTRLSVL.

The chain carries TRBV5-1 and TRBJ1-1, with unresolved D. The CDR3 has 13 amino acids. Trimming pared 5 bases from V and 8 bases from J, leaving 16 bases between. Germline V gene sequence: CDR1 SGHRS, CDR2 YFSETQ. Here the CDR3 reads CASSSGGVPEAFF. CDR3 DNA: TGCGCCAGCAGTTCCGGAGGCGTACCCGAAGCTTTCTTT.

The chain couples TRBV6-1 to TRBJ1-4; the D gene is possibly TRBD1 (6 bases). CDR3 size: 16 residues. The germline gives CDR1 MNHNS, CDR2 SASEGT. The V end lost 3 bases, the J end lost 9 bases, and 20 bases lay between the germline ends. CDR3: CASSEPPGQLMKKLFF. The CDR3 DNA reads TGTGCCAGCAGTGAGCCCCCGGGACAACTAATGAAAAAACTGTTTTTT.

V is TRBV5-4 and J is TRBJ1-5, with D possibly TRBD1 on 6 matching bases. Germline V gives CDR1 SGHNT, CDR2 YYREEE (reference sequence). Trimming took 4 bases from V and 4 from J, leaving 18 bases between them. The CDR3 totals 16 residues. CDR3 sequence: CASSKGPGGENQPQHF. As DNA, the CDR3 is TGTGCCAGCAGCAAGGGGCCGGGGGGCGAAAATCAGCCCCAGCATTTT.

This clone came up a few times. The V gene is TRBV2, the J gene TRBJ1-2; no firm D call. Germline assignment: CDR1 SNHLY and CDR2 FYNNEI. There are 12 residues in the CDR3. V lost 5 bases and J lost 4, with 8 bases in between. As DNA, the CDR3 is TGTGCCAGCAGTTTGGCTGCCTATGGCTACACCTTC. Translating it yields CASSLAAYGYTF.

This clone was counted once. V is TRBV10-1 and J is TRBJ2-7; D remains ambiguous. In germline, CDR1 is WNHNN, CDR2 SYGVQD (reference sequence). V was shortened by 2 bases and J by 1 base, with 6 bases between the two germline ends. This CDR3 has 13 amino acids. The CDR3 nucleotides are TGCGCCAGCAGTGAGGCAGTTTCCTACGAGCAGTACTTC. It encodes CASSEAVSYEQYF.

The chain couples TRBV6-5 to TRBJ1-2; the D is unclear. The V end lost 4 bases, the J end lost 6 bases, and 9 bases lay between the germline ends. CDR1 is MNHEY, CDR2 SVGAGI, per germline. The length of the CDR3 is 12 residues. In nucleotides, the CDR3 is TGTGCCAGCAGTTTTTGGAGAAATGGCTACACCTTC. It encodes CASSFWRNGYTF.

The chain combines TRBV11-2 with TRBJ1-2; 8 bases align to TRBD1. After removal of 5 bases from V and 4 bases from J, the junction contained 9 bases not matched to a gene. Germline V gene lookup returns CDR1 SGHAT and CDR2 FQNNGV. This CDR3 comprises 15 residues. In DNA, the CDR3 is TGTGCCAGCAGCGACTCTGGACAGGGTGCCTATGGCTACACCTTC. Its translation is CASSDSGQGAYGYTF.

This chain uses TRBV12-5 with TRBJ2-5; 8 bases are shared with TRBD1. J lost 1 base, V lost 6 bases, and 7 bases had no gene match. CDR1 LGHNT and CDR2 FRNRAP come from the germline V gene. The CDR3 contains 15 residues. The CDR3 here is CASGKLTGVQETQYF. The CDR3 nucleotides are TGTGCTAGTGGAAAACTGACAGGGGTCCAAGAGACCCAGTACTTC.

V and J are TRBV30 and TRBJ2-1; TRBD1 is a possible D gene (6 bases). Germline loops: CDR1 GTSNPN, CDR2 SVGIG (reference sequence). The V and J ends lost 0 bases and 5 bases respectively, with 14 bases between them. This CDR3 region has 15 residues. The CDR3 DNA reads TGTGCCTGGAGTGTACTGGGGGCCCGCAACAATGAGCAGTTCTTC. It is translated as CAWSVLGARNNEQFF.

This clone was counted a few times. The chain carries TRBV29-1 and TRBJ2-5; 10 nucleotides match TRBD2. Looked up from germline, CDR1 is SQVTM and CDR2 is ANQGSEA. The trim removed 3 bases at V and 4 bases at J, leaving 5 bases unmatched. This CDR3 has 14 amino acids. The chain's CDR3 is CSVDQRGGGETQYF. Written as DNA, the CDR3 is TGCAGCGTTGACCAGCGGGGGGGAGGAGAGACCCAGTACTTC.

This chain links TRBV10-3 with TRBJ2-1; tentatively, D is TRBD1 (9 bases). Deletions cut 6 bases from V and 4 bases from J, with 28 bases between. The CDR3 spans 19 residues. Germline lookup yields CDR1 ENHRY and CDR2 SYGVKD. The CDR3 nucleotides read TGTGCCATCAGGGACAGGGGCGCGAATGGACTAGCTTCGTACAATGAGCAGTTCTTC. Translated: CAIRDRGANGLASYNEQFF.

The chain carries TRBV27 and TRBJ2-3; 7 bases align to TRBD2. The CDR3 runs to 14 residues. Germline CDR1 MNHEY, CDR2 SMNVEV (reference sequence). With 11 bases clipped from V and 3 bases from J, the junction kept 11 bases outside the gene matches. CDR3 protein: CAAAGVSLTDTQYF. Written as DNA, the CDR3 is TGTGCCGCGGCGGGGGTAAGCTTGACAGATACGCAGTATTTT.

This clone appeared a few times. CDR3 bases: TGTGCCAGCAGACTAGCGGGGGGAAGCGAGCAGTACTTC. It specifies CASRLAGGSEQYF. This rearrangement joins TRBV6-1 to TRBJ2-7; 12 nucleotides line up with TRBD2. With 6 bases clipped from V and 6 bases from J, the junction kept 3 bases outside the gene matches. The CDR3 is made up of 13 amino acids. Germline assignment: CDR1 MNHNS and CDR2 SASEGT.

The chain recombines TRBV10-3 with TRBJ1-4; TRBD1 might be the D (6 bases). The CDR3 has 14 amino acids. CDR1 is ENHRY and CDR2 is SYGVKD in the germline V gene. V was cut by 3 bases and J by 2 bases, with 7 bases left in between. The CDR3 region is CAISEGGTNEKLFF. The CDR3 bases are TGTGCCATCAGTGAAGGGGGTACTAATGAAAAACTGTTTTTT.

The V gene is TRBV2, the J gene TRBJ2-2; TRBD2 aligns across 7 bases. The CDR3 is made up of 13 amino acids. With 6 bases clipped from V and 7 bases from J, the junction kept 5 bases outside the gene matches. Germline CDR1 and CDR2: SNHLY and FYNNEI. The CDR3 DNA reads as TGTGCCAGCAGAGGCCCGGGAGGCGGGGAGCTGTTTTTT. Its translation: CASRGPGGGELFF. Filled out from reference TRBV2 and TRBJ2-2, the complete variable domain reads EPEVTQTPSHQVTQMGQEVILRCVPISNHLYFYWYRQILGQKVEFLVSFYNNEISEKSEIFDDQFSVERPDGSNFTLKIRSTKLEDSAMYFCASRGPGGGELFFGEGSRLTVL.

J is TRBJ1-6 and V is TRBV2; a weak D match, TRBD1 (5 bases). The CDR3 length is 15 residues. Germline V gene sequence: CDR1 SNHLY, CDR2 FYNNEI. Trimming removed 7 bases at V and 9 bases at J, with 19 bases between. The CDR3 bases are TGTGCCAGCACGGGGGTTGTTTCTGAAAGTTCACCCCTCCACTTT. Translated, it gives CASTGVVSESSPLHF.

The chain carries TRBV27 and TRBJ2-7; 7 bases fit TRBD1. The germline gives CDR1 MNHEY, CDR2 SMNVEV (reference sequence). After removal of 3 bases from V and 6 bases from J, the junction contained 5 bases not matched to a gene. The length of the CDR3 is 13 residues. The CDR3 reads CASSFGTASEQYF. The CDR3 DNA reads TGTGCCAGCAGTTTTGGGACAGCGTCCGAGCAGTACTTC.